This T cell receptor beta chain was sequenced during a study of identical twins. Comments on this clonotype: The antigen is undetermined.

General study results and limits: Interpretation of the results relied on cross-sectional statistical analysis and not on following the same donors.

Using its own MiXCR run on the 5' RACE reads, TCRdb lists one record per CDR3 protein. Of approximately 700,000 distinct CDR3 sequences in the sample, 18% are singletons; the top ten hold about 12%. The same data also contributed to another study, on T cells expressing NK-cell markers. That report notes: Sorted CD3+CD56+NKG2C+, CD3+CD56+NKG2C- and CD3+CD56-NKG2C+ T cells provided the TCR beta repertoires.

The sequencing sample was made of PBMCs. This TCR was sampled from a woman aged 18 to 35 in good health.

The CDR3: CASSSPRGSPSTDTQYF. The CDR3 nucleotides are TGCGCCAGCAGCTCCCCTAGGGGCAGTCCTAGCACAGATACGCAGTATTTT. The genes are TRBV5-1 and TRBJ2-3; perhaps TRBD1 as D (5 bases). Between the trimmed V and J ends, which lost 3 bases and 0 bases, there was a span of 17 bases. Germline assignment: CDR1 SGHRS and CDR2 YFSETQ. The CDR3 sequence is 17 residues long.